This T cell receptor (beta chain) was retrieved from a study of shared clonotypes between healthy human individuals. Germline CDR1 is SGHRS and CDR2 is YFSETQ. The CDR3 runs 15 residues. V lost 0 bases and J lost 0, with 7 bases in between. The assay was immunoSEQ multiplex PCR, and TCRdb's table has in-frame clones only and misses some. The repertoire holds about 1.5 million clones, 95% to 99% seen once, with about 0.4% in the top ten. This TCR came from a man younger than 40 in good health. The chain has TRBV5-1 and TRBJ1-5; D uncertain. Sequenced input: naive CD4+ T cells sorted from blood. Described subset: CD45RA+ positively selected. The DNA of the CDR3 is TGCGCCAGCAGCTTGGACAGTTTTAGCAATCAGCCCCAGCATTTT. It encodes CASSLDSFSNQPQHF.